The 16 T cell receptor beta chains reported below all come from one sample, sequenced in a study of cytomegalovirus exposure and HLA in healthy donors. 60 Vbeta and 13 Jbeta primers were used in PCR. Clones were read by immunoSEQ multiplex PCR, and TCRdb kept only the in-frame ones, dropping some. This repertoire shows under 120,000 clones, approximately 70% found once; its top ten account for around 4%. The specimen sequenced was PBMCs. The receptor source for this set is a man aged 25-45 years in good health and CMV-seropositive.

In DNA form, the CDR3 reads TGCGCCAGCAGCTCCACAGGGGTCTTGGAGTATACTGAAGCTTTCTTT. Its protein product is CASSSTGVLEYTEAFF. This rearrangement joins TRBV5-1 to TRBJ1-1; 7 bases agree with TRBD1. The trim removed 3 bases at V and 5 bases at J, leaving 13 bases unmatched. The CDR3 has 16 residues. Germline values: CDR1 SGHRS, CDR2 YFSETQ.

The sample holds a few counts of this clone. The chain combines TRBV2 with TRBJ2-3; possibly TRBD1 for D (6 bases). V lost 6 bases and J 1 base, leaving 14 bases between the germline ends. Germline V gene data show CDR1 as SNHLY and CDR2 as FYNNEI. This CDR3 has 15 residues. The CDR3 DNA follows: TGTGCCAGCAGCCCTGGGGGCAGGGGCACAGATACGCAGTATTTT. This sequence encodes CASSPGGRGTDTQYF.

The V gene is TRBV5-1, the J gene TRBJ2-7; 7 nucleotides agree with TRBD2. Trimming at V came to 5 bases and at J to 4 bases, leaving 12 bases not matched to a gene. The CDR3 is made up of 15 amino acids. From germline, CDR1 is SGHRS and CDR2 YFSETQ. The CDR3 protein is CASSFTGGLAYEQYF. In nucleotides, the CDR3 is TGCGCCAGCAGTTTTACGGGGGGTTTAGCGTACGAGCAGTACTTC.

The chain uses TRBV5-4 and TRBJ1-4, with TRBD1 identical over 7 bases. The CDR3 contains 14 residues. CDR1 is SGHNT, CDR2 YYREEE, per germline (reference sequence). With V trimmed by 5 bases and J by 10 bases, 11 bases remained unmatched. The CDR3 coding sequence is TGTGCCAGCAGTCCGGCCGGGACAGAGGGAAAACTGTTTTTT. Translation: CASSPAGTEGKLFF.

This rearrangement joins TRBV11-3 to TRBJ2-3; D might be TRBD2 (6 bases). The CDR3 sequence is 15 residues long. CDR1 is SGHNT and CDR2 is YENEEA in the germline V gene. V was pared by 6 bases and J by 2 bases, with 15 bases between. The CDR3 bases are TGTGCCAGCAGTCTAGGGACTGGCCCCACAGATACGCAGTATTTT. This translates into CASSLGTGPTDTQYF.

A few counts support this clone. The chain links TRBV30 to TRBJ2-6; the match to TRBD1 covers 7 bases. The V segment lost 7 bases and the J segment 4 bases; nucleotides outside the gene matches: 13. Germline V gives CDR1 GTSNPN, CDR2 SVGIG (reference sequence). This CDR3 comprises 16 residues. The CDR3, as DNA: TGTGCCTCGCGGACAGGCACGAGGGGGGGGGCCAACGTCCTGACTTTC. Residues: CASRTGTRGGANVLTF.

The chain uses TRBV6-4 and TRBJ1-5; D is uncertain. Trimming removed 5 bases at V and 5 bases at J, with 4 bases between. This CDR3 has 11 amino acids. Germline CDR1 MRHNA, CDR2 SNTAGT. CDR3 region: CASSSYQPQHF. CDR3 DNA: TGTGCCAGCAGTTCGTATCAGCCCCAGCATTTT.

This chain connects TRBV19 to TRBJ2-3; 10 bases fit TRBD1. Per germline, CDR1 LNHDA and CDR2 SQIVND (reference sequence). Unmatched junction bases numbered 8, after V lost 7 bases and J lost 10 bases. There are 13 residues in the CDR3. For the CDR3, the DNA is TGTGCCAGTAAGCTCCGGGACAGGGGACCGCAGTATTTT. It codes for CASKLRDRGPQYF.

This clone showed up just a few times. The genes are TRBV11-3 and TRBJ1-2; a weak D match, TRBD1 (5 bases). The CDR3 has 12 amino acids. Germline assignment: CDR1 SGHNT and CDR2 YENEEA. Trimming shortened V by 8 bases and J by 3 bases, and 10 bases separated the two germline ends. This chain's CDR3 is CASGGDHYGYTF. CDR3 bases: TGTGCCAGCGGGGGGGACCACTATGGCTACACCTTC. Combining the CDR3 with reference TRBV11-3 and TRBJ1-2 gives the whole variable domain EAGVVQSPRYKIIEKKQPVAFWCNPISGHNTLYWYLQNLGQGPELLIRYENEEAVDDSQLPKDRFSAERLKGVDSTLKIQPAELGDSAVYLCASGGDHYGYTFGSGTRLTVV.

The CDR3 spells CASISGTVPGSSGELFF. As DNA, the CDR3 is TGTGCCAGCATAAGTGGTACGGTTCCTGGTAGTTCCGGGGAGCTGTTTTTT. V gene TRBV5-8 combines with J gene TRBJ2-2; no definite D call. The germline V and J ends were trimmed by 6 bases and 6 bases, with 24 bases remaining between them. Per the germline V gene, CDR1 is SGHTS and CDR2 is YDEGEE. The CDR3 runs to 17 residues.

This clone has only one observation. The CDR3 reads CASSLDNKGTYEQYF. Here the CDR3 DNA reads TGTGCCAGCAGCTTAGATAATAAGGGGACCTACGAGCAGTACTTC. J is TRBJ2-7 and V is TRBV11-3; the D gene is possibly TRBD1 (5 bases). The V end lost 0 bases, the J end lost 2 bases, and 11 bases lay between the germline ends. CDR1 and CDR2 (germline): SGHNT, YENEEA. This CDR3 contains 15 residues. Together with reference TRBV11-3 and TRBJ2-7, the CDR3 gives the full variable domain: EAGVVQSPRYKIIEKKQPVAFWCNPISGHNTLYWYLQNLGQGPELLIRYENEEAVDDSQLPKDRFSAERLKGVDSTLKIQPAELGDSAVYLCASSLDNKGTYEQYFGPGTRLTVT.

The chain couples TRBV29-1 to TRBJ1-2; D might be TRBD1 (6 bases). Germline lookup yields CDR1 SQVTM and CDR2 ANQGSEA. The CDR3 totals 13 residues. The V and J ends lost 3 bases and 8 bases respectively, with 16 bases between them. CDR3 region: CSVDWRGGGGYTF. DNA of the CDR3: TGCAGCGTTGACTGGAGGGGGGGTGGGGGCTACACCTTC. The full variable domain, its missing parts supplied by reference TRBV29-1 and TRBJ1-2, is SAVISQKPSRDICQRGTSLTIQCQVDSQVTMMFWYRQQPGQSLTLIATANQGSEATYESGFVIDKFPISRPNLTFSTLTVSNMSPEDSSIYLCSVDWRGGGGYTFGSGTRLTVV.

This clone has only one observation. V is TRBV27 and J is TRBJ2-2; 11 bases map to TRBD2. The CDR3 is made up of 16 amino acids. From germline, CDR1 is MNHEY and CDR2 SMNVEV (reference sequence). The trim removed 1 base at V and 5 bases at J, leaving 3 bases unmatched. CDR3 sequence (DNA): TGTGCCAGCAGTTTATTAGCGGGGGGGGATACCGGGGAGCTGTTTTTT. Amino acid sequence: CASSLLAGGDTGELFF.

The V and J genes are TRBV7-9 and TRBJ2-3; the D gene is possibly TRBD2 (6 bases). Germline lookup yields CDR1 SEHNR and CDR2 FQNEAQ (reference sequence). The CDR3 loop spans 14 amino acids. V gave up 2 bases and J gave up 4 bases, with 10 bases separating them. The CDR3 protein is CASSLTGVADTQYF. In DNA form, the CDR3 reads TGTGCCAGCAGCTTAACGGGGGTGGCAGATACGCAGTATTTT.

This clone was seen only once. The CDR3 loop reads CAEYWASTEAFF. The CDR3 nucleotides read TGTGCTGAATACTGGGCCAGCACTGAAGCTTTCTTT. The rearrangement uses TRBV7-9 and TRBJ1-1, with D unclear. This CDR3 has 12 residues. Per the germline V gene, CDR1 is SEHNR and CDR2 is FQNEAQ (reference sequence).

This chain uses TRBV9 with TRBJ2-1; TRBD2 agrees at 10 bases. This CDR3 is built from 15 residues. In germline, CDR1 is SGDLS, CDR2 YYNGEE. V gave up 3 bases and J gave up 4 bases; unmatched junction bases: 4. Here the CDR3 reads CASSAIAGGYNEQFF. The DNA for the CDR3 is TGTGCCAGCAGCGCAATAGCGGGGGGTTACAATGAGCAGTTCTTC.